This T cell receptor beta chain was captured by sequencing in a study of shared clonotypes between healthy human individuals. The germline V gene has CDR1 SGHTA and CDR2 FQGNSA. The CDR3 contains 14 residues. Trimming pared 3 bases from V and 7 bases from J, leaving 15 bases between. The method was immunoSEQ multiplex PCR; TCRdb's version includes in-frame clones alone and lacks a portion of them. The sample contains about 470,000 clones, roughly 77% of which appear only once. This sequence joins TRBV7-2 and TRBJ2-5; D not certain. The sample taken for sequencing was PBMCs. The sequence was obtained from a woman aged 40-49 years in good health. Some clones in this sample may be carry-over from other donors' samples. This CDR3 reads CASSLDGWDVTQYF. The CDR3, as DNA: TGTGCCAGCAGCTTGGACGGTTGGGATGTGACCCAGTACTTC.